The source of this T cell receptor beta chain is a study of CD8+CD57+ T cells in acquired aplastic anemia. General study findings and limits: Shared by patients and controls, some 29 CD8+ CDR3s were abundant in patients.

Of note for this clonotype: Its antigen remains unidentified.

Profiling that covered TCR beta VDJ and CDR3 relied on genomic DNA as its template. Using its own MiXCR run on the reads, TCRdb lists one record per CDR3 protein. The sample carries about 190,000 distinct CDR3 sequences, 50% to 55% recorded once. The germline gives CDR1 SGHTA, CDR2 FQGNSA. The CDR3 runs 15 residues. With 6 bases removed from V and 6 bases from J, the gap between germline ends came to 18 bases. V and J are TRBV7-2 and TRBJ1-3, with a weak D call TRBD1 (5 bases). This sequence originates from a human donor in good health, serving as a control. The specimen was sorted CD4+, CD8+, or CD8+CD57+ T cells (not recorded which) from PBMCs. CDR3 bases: TGTGCCAGCAGGGGACTAGCGGGGCTGGCAAACACCATATATTTT. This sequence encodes CASRGLAGLANTIYF.